This T cell receptor (beta chain) was sequenced for a study of blood T cell repertoires in COVID-19. Study-level information: Acute-phase and convalescent COVID-19 samples originated in the United States, Italy and Spain. PBMCs, B-cell-depleted T cells, or T cells were the source of the cDNA or gDNA that made up the material.

Authors' analysis steps: Counts of nucleated cells, estimated from reference gene primer amplification, were obtained. Generated by immunoSEQ multiplex PCR, the TCRdb table keeps only in-frame clones and is missing some. V, J and clone size reflect that table, while D and trimming were determined from the DNA. This repertoire shows under 200,000 clones, approximately 80% found once; its top ten account for 3% to 3.5%. V was shortened by 2 bases and J by 3 bases, with 9 bases between the two germline ends. Per the germline V gene, CDR1 is SGHRS and CDR2 is YFSETQ. The CDR3 totals 13 residues. Living in roughly 23 US areas, the participants were between roughly 18 and 90 years of age.

Sequencing was carried out using PBMCs or T cells enriched from blood (not recorded which). The TCR comes from an older woman who had recovered from COVID-19. The chain is built from TRBV5-1 and TRBJ2-7; D remains ambiguous. The CDR3 loop reads CASSFSSYYEQYF. DNA for the CDR3: TGCGCCAGCAGCTTCTCCTCGTACTACGAGCAGTACTTC.